These 14 T cell receptor beta chains came from one sample sequenced in a study of control samples from healthy donors and cancer patients. Profiled with immunoSEQ multiplex PCR; TCRdb holds only in-frame clones, not every one. The sample includes nearly 40,000 clones, 80% to 95% of them seen just once. Sequenced input: blood. The source of these receptors is a woman aged 45-65 years in good health.

The chain combines TRBV11-2 with TRBJ1-1; D not certain. CDR1 and CDR2 from the germline V gene are SGHAT and FQNNGV. This CDR3 has 14 amino acids. V was pared by 1 base and J by 1 base, with 7 bases between. The CDR3: CASSLGKKNTEAFF. CDR3 nucleotide sequence: TGTGCCAGCAGCTTAGGTAAGAAGAACACTGAAGCTTTCTTT.

As DNA, the CDR3 is TGTGCCAGCAGCCAAGAGATAGGGAGCGGCGAGCAGTACTTC. Translation gives CASSQEIGSGEQYF. This chain connects TRBV3-1 (or the pseudogene TRBV3-2) to TRBJ2-7; tentatively, D is TRBD2 (5 bases). V lost 0 bases, J lost 6 bases, and 12 bases lay in between. Germline values: CDR1 LGHDT, CDR2 YNNKEL (reference sequence). This CDR3 is 14 amino acids long.

This chain joins TRBV5-6 and TRBJ1-5; 9 nucleotides line up with TRBD1. The CDR3 consists of 14 residues. Unmatched junction bases numbered 1, after V lost 2 bases and J lost 4 bases. Looked up from germline, CDR1 is SGHDT and CDR2 is YYEEEE. The CDR3 spells CASSLQGANQPQHF. In nucleotides, the CDR3 is TGTGCCAGCAGCTTACAGGGGGCTAATCAGCCCCAGCATTTT.

The rearrangement joins TRBV24-1 to TRBJ2-4; tentative D call: TRBD1 (6 bases). V was pared by 6 bases and J by 9 bases, with 14 bases between. CDR3 length equals 13 residues. The germline V gene has CDR1 KGHDR and CDR2 SFDVKD. CDR3 sequence (DNA): TGTGCCACCAGTCACAGGGCCAGGCCCATTCAGTACTTC. It specifies CATSHRARPIQYF.

As for this clone: At one end the junction does not follow the germline gene, possibly because of a read error. This chain joins TRBV7-9 and TRBJ2-1, with 10 positions matching TRBD2. This CDR3 is built from 14 residues. Germline V gives CDR1 SEHNR, CDR2 FQNEAQ (reference sequence). The CDR3 here is CASSLAGGHNEQFF. CDR3 bases: TGTGCCAGCAGTTTAGCGGGGGGACACAATGAGCAGTTCTTC.

V and J are TRBV28 and TRBJ1-5; TRBD1 matches at 8 bases. Trimming took 6 bases from V and 4 from J; bases not matched to a gene: 8. Per the germline V gene, CDR1 is MDHEN and CDR2 is SYDVKM. The CDR3 is 15 residues long. CDR3 in amino acids: CASSQGTGWNQPQHF. As DNA, the CDR3 is TGTGCCAGCAGCCAAGGGACAGGTTGGAATCAGCCCCAGCATTTT.

The chain combines TRBV12-3 or TRBV12-4 with TRBJ1-1; the D is unclear. Trimming took 2 bases from V and 6 from J, leaving 10 bases between them. This CDR3 is 13 amino acids long. CDR3 nucleotides: TGTGCCAGCAGTTTAAAGCCAGGCTCTGAAGCTTTCTTT. It specifies CASSLKPGSEAFF.

The chain combines TRBV9 with TRBJ1-3, with TRBD1 matching 8 bases. V lost 1 base and J lost 0; bases outside the gene matches: 6. Germline V gene data show CDR1 as SGDLS and CDR2 as YYNGEE. CDR3 size: 17 residues. The CDR3 DNA is TGTGCCAGCAGCGTAAGAACAGGGGGTTCCTCTGGAAACACCATATATTTT. It is translated as CASSVRTGGSSGNTIYF.

This clone was detected a few times. CDR3 region: CASSKVDSGDLGEQFF. DNA of the CDR3: TGTGCCAGCAGCAAAGTAGACAGCGGGGACCTTGGTGAGCAGTTCTTC. This chain connects TRBV21-1 to TRBJ2-1; the D call of TRBD2 is as the table states it, not checked on the DNA. TRBV21-1 is shown as a pseudogene. This CDR3 is 16 amino acids long.

This chain joins TRBV9 and TRBJ2-1, with 11 bases aligning to TRBD2. J lost 7 bases, V lost 1 base, and 4 bases had no gene match. The CDR3 has 15 amino acids. CDR1 SGDLS and CDR2 YYNGEE come from the germline V gene. CDR3 nucleotides: TGTGCCAGCAGCGTACGCCTAGCGGGGGGTAATGAGCAGTTCTTC. Translated: CASSVRLAGGNEQFF.

This clone was seen a single time. The V and J genes are TRBV11-2 and TRBJ1-6; D possibly corresponds to TRBD1 (5 bases). Deletions cut 6 bases from V and 7 bases from J, with 13 bases between. The CDR3 has 14 amino acids. Germline CDR1 and CDR2: SGHAT and FQNNGV. As DNA, the CDR3 is TGTGCCAGCAGTGGAGGGGCAATGAATTCACCCCTCCACTTT. Its protein is CASSGGAMNSPLHF.

The chain couples TRBV19 to TRBJ1-2; D remains unclear. This CDR3 region has 14 residues. CDR1 and CDR2 (germline): LNHDA, SQIVND (reference sequence). V was pared by 3 bases and J by 0 bases, with 8 bases between. CDR3 protein: CASSMVGANYGYTF. The CDR3 DNA sequence: TGTGCCAGTAGTATGGTTGGAGCTAACTATGGCTACACCTTC.

This chain connects TRBV30 to TRBJ2-7; TRBD1 agrees at 7 bases. Germline V gene sequence: CDR1 GTSNPN, CDR2 SVGIG (reference sequence). This CDR3 is built from 15 residues. The V gene end was trimmed by 7 bases and the J gene end by 2 bases; junction bases not matched to a gene: 14. DNA for the CDR3: TGTGCCTATGGGACAGTCAAATTTACCGCCTACGAGCAGTACTTC. It translates to CAYGTVKFTAYEQYF.

The J gene is TRBJ2-5, the V gene TRBV18; TRBD1 matches at 7 bases. The trim removed 3 bases at V and 4 bases at J, leaving 5 bases unmatched. The length of the CDR3 is 14 residues. Germline-derived CDR1 and CDR2 are KGHSH and LQKENI. The CDR3 DNA reads TGTGCCAGCTCACCGGAGACAGGGAGAGAGACCCAGTACTTC. Protein: CASSPETGRETQYF.